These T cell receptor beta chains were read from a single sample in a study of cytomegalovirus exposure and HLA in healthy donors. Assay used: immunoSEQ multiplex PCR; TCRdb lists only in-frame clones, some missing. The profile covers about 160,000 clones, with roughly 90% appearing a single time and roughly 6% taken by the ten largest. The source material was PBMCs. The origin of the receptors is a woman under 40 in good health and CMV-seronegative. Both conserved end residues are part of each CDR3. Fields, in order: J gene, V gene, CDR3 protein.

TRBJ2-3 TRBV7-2 CASSLVRGTSGADTQYF
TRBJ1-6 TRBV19 CASSRGLPGGGSPLHF
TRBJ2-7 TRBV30 CACLLAGAYEQYF
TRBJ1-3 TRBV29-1 CSANTAGNTIYF
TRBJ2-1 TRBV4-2 CASSQGPGYSYNEQFF
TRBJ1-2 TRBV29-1 CSVDSPGPGNYGYTF
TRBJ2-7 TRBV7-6 CASSLTQLGRYEQYF
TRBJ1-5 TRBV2 CASSGGRPQHF
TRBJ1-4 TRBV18 CASSPSYGTEKLFF
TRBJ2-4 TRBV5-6 CASSQGQLLAKNIQYF
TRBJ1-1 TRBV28 CASNLDREQSRTEAFF
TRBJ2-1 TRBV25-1 CASRPTGSGNEQFF
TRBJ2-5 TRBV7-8 CASSLEYETQYF
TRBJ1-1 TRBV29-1 CSGQGLNTEAFF
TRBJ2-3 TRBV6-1 CASSGRRTRDTQYF
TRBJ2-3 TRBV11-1 CASSSHTGGGATDTQYF
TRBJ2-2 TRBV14 CASSQQGAGELFF
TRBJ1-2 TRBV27 CASSFLRGHYGYTF
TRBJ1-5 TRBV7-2 CASSRIRGNQPQHF
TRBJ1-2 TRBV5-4 CASSFGQGGVYGYTF
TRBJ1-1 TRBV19 CASSIRDRNTEAFF
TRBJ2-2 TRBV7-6 CASNGLALNTGELFF
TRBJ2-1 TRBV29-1 CSVEDPGNLYNEQFF
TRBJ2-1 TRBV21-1 CASSKQKGPSQRNEQFF
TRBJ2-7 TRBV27 CASSLSAWGQEQYF
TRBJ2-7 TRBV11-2 CASSLVTGSDYEQYF
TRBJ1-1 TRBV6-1 CASSDASEREAFF
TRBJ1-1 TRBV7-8 CASSPGGEAFF
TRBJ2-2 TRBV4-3 CASSQNLVAGITGELFF
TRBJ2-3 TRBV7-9 CASSLSSGRASTDTQYF
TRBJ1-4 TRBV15 CATSSLGDGDEKLFF
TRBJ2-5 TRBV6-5 CASSRRGQQETQYF
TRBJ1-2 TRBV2 CASSEALGWGAGSGYTF
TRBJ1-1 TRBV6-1 CASSDGVKTKAFF
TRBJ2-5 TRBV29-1 CSVFWAQETQYF
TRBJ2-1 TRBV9 CASSESRGNEQFF
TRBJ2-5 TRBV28 CASSPLGGGETQYF
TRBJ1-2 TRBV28 CAIQSGEGANYGYTF
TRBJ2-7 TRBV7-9 CASSLSSRQPYEQYF
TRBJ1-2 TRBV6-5 CASSYSFFGGINGYTF
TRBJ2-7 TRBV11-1 CASSHGGWDSSDYEQYF
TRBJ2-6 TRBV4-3 CASSQLSNREPSGANVLTF
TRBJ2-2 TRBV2 CASTGGARTGELFF
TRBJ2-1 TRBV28 CASSPSLEQFF
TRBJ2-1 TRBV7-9 CASTPGAREGEEQFF
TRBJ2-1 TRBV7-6 CASSLLLAGGYNEQFF
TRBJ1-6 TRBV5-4 CASSSTGLPNSPLHF
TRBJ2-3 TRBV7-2 CASSFGAQSTDTQYF
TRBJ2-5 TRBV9 CASSANAGGPETQYF
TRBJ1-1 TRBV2 CASSYRMNTEAFF
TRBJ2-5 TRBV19 CASSTRRAGETQYF
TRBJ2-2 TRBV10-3 CAISEGQDTGELFF
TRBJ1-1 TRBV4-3 CASSQDGITEAFF
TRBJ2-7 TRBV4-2 CASSQDADRGPEQYF